These T cell receptor beta chains were read from a single sample in a study of beta chain features in type 1 diabetes. Only in-frame clones appear in the TCRdb table, and some are missing; sequencing was by immunoSEQ multiplex PCR. The table shows over 350,000 clones, with over 12% occurring only once. The sample comprised naive CD4+ T cells from blood. All receptors derive from a woman between 18 and 29 years old in good health. Both conserved end residues are trimmed from each CDR3. The order of the fields is V gene, CDR3 length, J gene, CDR3 protein.

>TRBV28|13|TRBJ2-2
ASSPAGEYTGELF
>TRBV4-2|15|TRBJ1-4
ASSQERGREESEKLF
>TRBV30|10|-
AWGSLNYEQY
>TRBV28|10|TRBJ1-5
ASSPLNQPQH
>TRBV30|12|TRBJ1-1
AWSRDSLNTEAF
>TRBV19|13|TRBJ2-3
ASSIAAGAVNTQY
>TRBV30|11|TRBJ2-2
AWSYRSTGELF
>TRBV19|15|TRBJ2-4
ASSPRAGDVAKNIQY
>TRBV2|13|TRBJ2-6
ASTRVLSGANVLT
>TRBV7-2|17|TRBJ2-2
ASRLPGLAGGIRTGELF
>TRBV7-9|11|TRBJ2-2
ASSSTSVRELF
>TRBV19|13|TRBJ2-7
ASSPRTSYAYEQY
>TRBV19|14|TRBJ1-5
ASSNSGTGGYQPQH
>TRBV18|12|TRBJ2-1
ASSPGQGVNEQF
>TRBV29-1|11|TRBJ2-7
SVARGLSYEQY
>TRBV28|13|TRBJ2-7
ASSDPGLAAYEQY
>TRBV9|13|TRBJ2-7
ASSVGGESSYEQY
>TRBV7-2|11|TRBJ2-3
ASRRGSTDTQY
>TRBV20-1|8|TRBJ2-1
SVANRGPF
>TRBV7-9|13|TRBJ2-7
ASSGRTGPHYEQY
>TRBV28|11|TRBJ1-2
ASSLWADYGYT
>TRBV15|15|TRBJ2-5
ATSRRGQDLYQETQY
>TRBV11-2|14|TRBJ1-4
ASSLDHAQGKEKLF
>TRBV6-6|14|TRBJ1-5
ASSYFGTGGNQPQH
>TRBV29-1|11|TRBJ1-1
SAADRLNTEAF
>TRBV5-1|11|TRBJ2-7
ASSPRDRAILF
>TRBV5-1|11|TRBJ2-7
ASSEGSSYEQY
>TRBV6-5|14|TRBJ1-2
ASSYSGQWQNYGYT
>TRBV11-1|12|TRBJ2-7
ASSYNRGTYEQY
>TRBV2|15|TRBJ1-3
ASSMGLVTPSGNTIY
>TRBV30|12|TRBJ2-3
AWSPLAGPDTQY
>TRBV6-1|12|TRBJ2-7
ASQRVSSSYEQY
>TRBV5-1|12|TRBJ1-5
ASSLGGWEQPQH
>TRBV30|15|TRBJ2-6
AWNRPGATSGANVLT
>TRBV2|13|TRBJ1-2
ASSEALEGLYGYT
>TRBV6-1|10|TRBJ1-1
ASSERTAEAF
>TRBV6-1|11|TRBJ2-3
AGRHPPGDTQY
>TRBV28|12|TRBJ2-5
ASSLSQQEETQY
>TRBV9|13|TRBJ1-2
ASSPRTGETYGYT
>TRBV9|12|TRBJ2-7
ASSAVSSSYEQY
>TRBV20-1|8|TRBJ2-1
SGGSNEQF
>TRBV19|13|TRBJ1-1
ASSPGRGLGTEAF
>TRBV30|11|TRBJ2-5
AWTPGTRETQY
>TRBV5-6|11|TRBJ2-7
ASSFSGQGEQY
>TRBV29-1|10|TRBJ1-1
SVDTLGHEAF
>TRBV30|12|TRBJ1-1
AWSLRTGNTEAF
>TRBV19|11|TRBJ2-7
ASRTGQHYEQY
>TRBV30|13|TRBJ2-3
AWSFRQGTTDTQY
>TRBV2|12|TRBJ2-2
ASRGGSRAGELF
>TRBV28|11|TRBJ2-7
ASTLSGTYEQY
>TRBV7-3|12|TRBJ2-7
ASSTTGDSYEQY
>TRBV7-9|14|TRBJ2-1
ASSKLGQGPENEQF
>TRBV5-1|14|TRBJ2-5
ASSPGTSGMSETQY